This TCR beta chain was retrieved from a study of blood T cell repertoires in COVID-19. Study information: PBMCs, B-cell-depleted T cells, or T cells provided the cDNA or gDNA that made up the material.

Measured with immunoSEQ multiplex PCR; TCRdb has only the in-frame clones, and not every one. The sample has 140,000 to 150,000 clones, roughly 90% seen once. V lost 0 bases, J lost 4 bases, and 10 bases lay in between. The CDR3 has 14 amino acids. Germline loops: CDR1 SGHTS, CDR2 YDEGEE. This clone was counted once. Self-reported history from a screening survey and questionnaire set each donor's cohort. Sequencing was carried out using PBMCs or T cells enriched from blood (not recorded which). V gene TRBV5-8 combines with J gene TRBJ1-1; D uncertain. The clonotype originates from a young woman with acute COVID-19. In DNA form, the CDR3 reads TGTGCCAGCAGCTTGGGAGGCAGAAGCACTGAAGCTTTCTTT. Its protein is CASSLGGRSTEAFF.